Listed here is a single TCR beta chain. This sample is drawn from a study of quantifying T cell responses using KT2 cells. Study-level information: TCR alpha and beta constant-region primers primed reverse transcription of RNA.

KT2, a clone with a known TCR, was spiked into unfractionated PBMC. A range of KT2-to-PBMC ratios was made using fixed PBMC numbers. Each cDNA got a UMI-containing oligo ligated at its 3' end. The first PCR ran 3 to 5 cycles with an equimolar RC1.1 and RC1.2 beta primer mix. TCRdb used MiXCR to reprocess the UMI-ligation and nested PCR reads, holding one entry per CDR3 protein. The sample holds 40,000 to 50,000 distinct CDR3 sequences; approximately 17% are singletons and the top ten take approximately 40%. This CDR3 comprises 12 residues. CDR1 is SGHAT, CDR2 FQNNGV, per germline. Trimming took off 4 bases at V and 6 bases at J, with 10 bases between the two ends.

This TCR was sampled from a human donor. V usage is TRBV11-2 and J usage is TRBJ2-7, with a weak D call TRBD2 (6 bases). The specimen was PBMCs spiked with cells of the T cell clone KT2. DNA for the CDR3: TGTGCCAGCAGCTCCCACGGGGGCGAGCAGTACTTC. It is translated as CASSSHGGEQYF.